The clone carrying this T cell receptor beta chain appeared a few times. The data stem from a study of somatic mutations in cytotoxic T cells in rheumatoid arthritis. Germline loops: CDR1 SEHNR, CDR2 FQNEAQ (reference sequence). The V gene end was trimmed by 5 bases and the J gene end by 11 bases; junction bases not matched to a gene: 11. The CDR3 is 13 residues long. The assay was immunoSEQ multiplex PCR, and TCRdb's table has in-frame clones only and misses some. The sample records around 20,000 clones, 68% being singletons. This clonotype was obtained from an adult with rheumatoid arthritis. The sample consisted of CD8+ T cells sorted from blood. V gene TRBV7-9 combines with J gene TRBJ2-7; 8 nucleotides match TRBD1. In DNA form, the CDR3 reads TGTGCCAGCAGCCCCGGGACAGGCCCCAACAAGTACTTC. This sequence encodes CASSPGTGPNKYF.